This T cell receptor (beta chain) was captured in a study of cytomegalovirus exposure and HLA in healthy donors (dated by TCRdb to the late 2010s). For the wider study: A later analysis indicated that the roughly 120 validation repertoires were generated on the platform also employed for the 666 repertoires of the first cohort. The aim of the study was to test whether cataloging public T cell receptors could identify signatures of past pathogen exposure. A separate validation cohort of roughly 130 different subjects was used in addition to the 666-subject first cohort. High-throughput TCR immunosequencing, statistical association of individual TCRs with disease status, and machine learning were combined to predict cytomegalovirus infection status.

A remark on this clone: There is no known antigen for this receptor. Per-base qualities were not stored, and no clone one base away is much larger.

Library method: the immunoSEQ multiplex PCR assay. The original methods were these. A statistical classification framework was developed to diagnose cytomegalovirus status using the catalog of TCR beta chain sequences. TCRdb holds this immuneACCESS table with in-frame rearrangements only. Some clones are missing; in checked studies, unresolved V genes explain under half, and the rest has no known cause. V and J calls and clone size are those listed in that table; D and trimming were worked out from the DNA. This sample lists about 140,000 clones; about 91% were detected once. Of the sample, approximately 8.5% is held by the ten largest clones. The study at large found these results: A later analysis lacked HLA typing for the validation cohort, so it scored co-occurrence in that cohort across all 110 or so repertoires. In the study, some 160 TCR beta chains were listed as associated with cytomegalovirus. While some public TCRs were present in many individuals, most TCR sequences turned up only very rarely across donors. In vitro tests confirmed that a few of the cytomegalovirus-associated TCR beta chains recognize cytomegalovirus antigens. It was suggested by the authors that the approach could potentially be generalized to other disease states and immunological phenotypes. Subsequent analysis determined that TCRs grouped into clusters in the first cohort also showed a tendency toward co-occurrence across the 120 or so validation repertoires, and approximately 94% of cluster scores exceeded 0. The classifier was reported to diagnose cytomegalovirus status with high specificity and sensitivity in both the original cohort and the validation cohort.

Germline trimming: 6 bases from V, 5 bases from J; junction bases outside gene matches: 8. The germline V gene gives CDR1 as MGHRA and CDR2 as YSYEKL. Including cysteine and phenylalanine, the CDR3 has 15 amino acids. Of all the DNA, just the CDR3 is kept, 45 bases in frame from base 1. The donors were included in the validation cohort of over a hundred subjects, a group kept apart from the roughly 610-subject first cohort. What was sequenced was PBMCs. The V and J segments used are TRBV4-1 and TRBJ2-5; TRBD2 agrees with 11 junctional bases. This clonotype was sampled from a woman aged 18-35 years in good health and CMV-seropositive. The CDR3 region reads CASSIAGGPRETQYF. The nucleotides read TGCGCCAGCAGTATAGCGGGGGGGCCTCGGGAGACCCAGTACTTC.